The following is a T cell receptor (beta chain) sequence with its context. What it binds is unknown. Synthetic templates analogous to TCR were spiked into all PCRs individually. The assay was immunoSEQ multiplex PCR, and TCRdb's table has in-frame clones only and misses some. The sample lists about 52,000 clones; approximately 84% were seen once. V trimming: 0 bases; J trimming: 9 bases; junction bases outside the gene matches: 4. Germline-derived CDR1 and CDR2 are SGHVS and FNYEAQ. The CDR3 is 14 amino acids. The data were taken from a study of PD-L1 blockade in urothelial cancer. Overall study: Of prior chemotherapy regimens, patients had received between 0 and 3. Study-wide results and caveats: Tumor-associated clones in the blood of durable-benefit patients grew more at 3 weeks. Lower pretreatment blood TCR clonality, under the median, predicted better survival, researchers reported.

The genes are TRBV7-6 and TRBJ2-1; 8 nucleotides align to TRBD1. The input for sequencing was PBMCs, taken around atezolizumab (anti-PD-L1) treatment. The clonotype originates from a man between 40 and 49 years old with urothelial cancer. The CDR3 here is CASSLATGTGEQFF. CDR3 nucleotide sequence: TGTGCCAGCAGCTTAGCGACCGGGACAGGTGAGCAGTTCTTC.